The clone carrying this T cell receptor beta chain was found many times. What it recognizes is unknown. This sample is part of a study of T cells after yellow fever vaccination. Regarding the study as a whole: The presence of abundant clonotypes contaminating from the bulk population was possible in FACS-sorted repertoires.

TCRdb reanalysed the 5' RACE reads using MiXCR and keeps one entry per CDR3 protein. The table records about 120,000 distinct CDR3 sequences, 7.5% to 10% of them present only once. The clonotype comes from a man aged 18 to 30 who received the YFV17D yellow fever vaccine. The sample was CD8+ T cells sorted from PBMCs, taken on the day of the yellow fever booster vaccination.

The CDR3, as DNA: TGTGCCACCAGCAGAGGGTTTCACAGCTCCTACAATGAGCAGTTCTTC. It yields the protein CATSRGFHSSYNEQFF. This chain joins TRBV15 and TRBJ2-1, with D uncertain. The CDR3 is 16 residues long. Trimming cost V 1 base and J 0 bases, with 10 bases left between them. In germline, CDR1 is LNHNV, CDR2 YYDKDF (reference sequence).